A single sample is the source of the 4 T cell receptor beta chains below, sequenced in a study of cytomegalovirus exposure and HLA in healthy donors. 60 Vbeta and 13 Jbeta primers were used in PCR. Repertoires were generated with immunoSEQ multiplex PCR, while TCRdb's copy carries only in-frame clones and drops some. Here the sample spans about 150,000 clones, 65% to 90% being singletons. Sequencing used PBMCs. The receptors were gathered from a woman between 50 and 59 years old in good health and CMV-seropositive.

The chain employs TRBV7-6 and TRBJ2-3; TRBD2 might be the D (6 bases). The length of the CDR3 is 14 residues. Trimming removed 5 bases at V and 1 base at J, with 10 bases between. The germline CDR1 and CDR2 sequences are SGHVS and FNYEAQ. CDR3 bases: TGTGCCAGCAGCGATTCGGGGGGCACAGATACGCAGTATTTT. Its translation is CASSDSGGTDTQYF.

The chain employs TRBV5-6 and TRBJ2-2; D is perhaps TRBD1 (5 bases). Trimming stripped 2 bases from V and 4 bases from J, with 12 bases between. This CDR3 contains 15 residues. From germline, CDR1 is SGHDT and CDR2 YYEEEE. The CDR3, as DNA: TGTGCCAGCAGCTTTGGGGCACTATCCACCGGGGAGCTGTTTTTT. It yields the protein CASSFGALSTGELFF.

The sample holds one count of this clone. This chain connects TRBV7-6 to TRBJ1-2, with D hard to call. The CDR3 consists of 13 residues. Trimming left V 4 bases short and J 7 bases short, with 13 bases between. Germline V lookup: CDR1 SGHVS, CDR2 FNYEAQ. This CDR3 is CASSYRVGVGYTF. CDR3 bases: TGTGCCAGCAGCTATAGGGTCGGGGTTGGCTACACCTTC.

The genes are TRBV7-2 and TRBJ1-3; D is possibly TRBD1 (5 bases). The CDR3 has 16 amino acids. CDR1 and CDR2 from the germline V gene are SGHTA and FQGNSA. V lost 2 bases to trimming and J lost 0 bases, with 11 bases between them. CDR3 loop: CASSLSGGVSGNTIYF. The CDR3 DNA follows: TGTGCCAGCAGCTTAAGTGGGGGGGTCTCTGGAAACACCATATATTTT.